The 17 T cell receptor beta chains reported below all come from one sample, sequenced in a study of T cell clonality in common variable immunodeficiency. Study findings and constraints: Reportedly, TCR beta sequences from common variable immunodeficiency showed fewer deletions and N-nucleotide insertions.

No cognate antigen is known for these TCRs. The method was immunoSEQ multiplex PCR; TCRdb's version includes in-frame clones alone and lacks a portion of them. The data show some 19,000 clones, with none appearing a single time. The sequenced material came from peripheral blood mononuclear cells. The receptors were gathered from a human donor with common variable immunodeficiency.

This clone was detected many times. CDR3 DNA, as far as it was read: TGTGCCAGCAGCCGGGACACGGCGCGCATCTATGGC. This sequence encodes CASSRDTARIYG. The full CDR3 is CASSRDTARIYGYTF. V and J are TRBV7-2 and TRBJ1-2; D is possibly TRBD1 (6 bases). Read data end 3 residues before the CDR3 end; the end is taken from the germline J gene. V was cut by 5 bases and J by 4 bases, with 17 bases left in between. CDR1 is SGHTA and CDR2 is FQGNSA in the germline V gene. The CDR3 has 15 residues. Supplemented by reference TRBV7-2 and TRBJ1-2, the full variable domain reads GAGVSQSPSNKVTEKGKDVELRCDPISGHTALYWYRQSLGQGLEFLIYFQGNSAPDKSGLPSDRFSAERTGGSVSTLTIQRTQQEDSAVYLCASSRDTARIYGYTFGSGTRLTVV.

There are a few counts of this clone. The sequence runs out 3 residues before the end of the CDR3; the remainder is reconstructed from the germline J gene. The chain links TRBV6-2 or TRBV6-3 to TRBJ1-1; D perhaps matches TRBD1 (5 bases). V was trimmed by 7 bases and J by 7 bases, leaving 19 bases between them. CDR3 length: 14 amino acids. Germline V gene data show CDR1 as MNHEY and CDR2 as SVGEGT. The part of the CDR3 DNA that was read is TGTGCCAGCAAACAAGGGCCAGGGCGTAGTGAA. Its protein is CASKQGPGRSE. The CDR3 in full is CASKQGPGRSEAFF.

This clone showed up many times. The chain's CDR3 is CASSQGTGELFF. The CDR3 bases that were read are TGTGCCAGCAGCCAGGGGACCGGGGAG. The V call is TRBV7-9, the J call TRBJ2-2; tentatively, D is TRBD1 (6 bases). The missing CDR3 end, 3 residues past where the read stops, is filled in from the germline J gene. The CDR3 extends over 12 amino acids. V lost 5 bases to trimming and J lost 5 bases, with 6 bases between them. The germline CDR1 and CDR2 sequences are SEHNR and FQNEAQ (reference sequence). Filled out from reference TRBV7-9 and TRBJ2-2, the complete variable domain reads DTGVSQNPRHKITKRGQNVTFRCDPISEHNRLYWYRQTLGQGPEFLTYFQNEAQLEKSRLLSDRFSAERPKGSFSTLEIQRTEQGDSAMYLCASSQGTGELFFGEGSRLTVL.

This clone turned up a few times. The read gets to within 3 residues of the CDR3 end, and the germline J gene fills in the rest. J is TRBJ2-5 and V is TRBV7-9; weak D call: TRBD1 (5 bases). Germline V lookup: CDR1 SEHNR, CDR2 FQNEAQ (reference sequence). V gave up 3 bases and J gave up 7 bases, with 9 bases separating them. There are 12 residues in the CDR3. The DNA read from the CDR3 is TGTGCCAGCAGCTTCGACCAGGGGACC. Its protein product is CASSFDQGT. The entire CDR3 is CASSFDQGTQYF.

A word on this clone: The sequenced fragment ends 3 residues before the CDR3 boundary, so the rest is inferred from the germline J gene. The chain is built from TRBV2 and TRBJ2-1; maybe TRBD1 (6 bases). Germline CDR1 and CDR2: SNHLY and FYNNEI. Deletions cut 7 bases from V and 7 bases from J, with 11 bases between. The CDR3 loop spans 12 amino acids. The CDR3 DNA, read in part, is TGTGCCAGCAAGGGGGTCTGGAATGAG. Amino acids: CASKGVWNE. The whole CDR3 protein reads CASKGVWNEQFF.

About this clone itself: The read terminates 3 residues before the CDR3 end, so the remaining end is supplied by the germline J gene. The chain is built from TRBV2 and TRBJ1-5; no clear D. V lost 2 bases and J lost 6, with 11 bases in between. Germline V gives CDR1 SNHLY, CDR2 FYNNEI. The CDR3 is made up of 14 amino acids. The CDR3 bases that were read are TGTGCCAGCAGTGAAAACGCGGGGAGTCAGCCC. This encodes CASSENAGSQP. The full CDR3 protein reads CASSENAGSQPQHF.

Points on this clone: The CDR3 goes on 3 residues after the read ends, and that part is filled in from the germline J gene. The J gene is TRBJ1-6, the V gene TRBV2; TRBD1 matches 11 bases. Germline CDR1 reads SNHLY; CDR2 reads FYNNEI. Losses at the gene ends were 2 bases for V and 10 bases for J; bases not matched to a gene: 10. The length of the CDR3 is 17 residues. The CDR3 loop reads CASSETHLGTGGSPLHF. The sequenced part of the CDR3 DNA is TGTGCCAGCAGTGAAACTCACCTCGGGACAGGGGGGTCACCC.

As for this clone: The read finishes 3 residues shy of the CDR3 end, and the germline J gene is used to complete it. The gene calls are TRBV29-1 and TRBJ2-3; 9 nucleotides agree with TRBD2. V lost 1 base to trimming and J lost 0 bases; unmatched junction nucleotides: 5. The CDR3 length is 16 residues. Germline V lookup: CDR1 SQVTM, CDR2 ANQGSEA. CDR3 bases read: TGCAGCGTTGAAGGGGTGGCGGGAGGGAGCACAGATACG. It encodes CSVEGVAGGSTDT. From start to end, the CDR3 is CSVEGVAGGSTDTQYF.

This clone is labeled large. The read terminates 3 residues before the CDR3 end, so the remaining end is supplied by the germline J gene. The chain combines TRBV7-8 with TRBJ1-4; 7 bases line up with TRBD1. Germline CDR1 SGHVS, CDR2 FQNEAQ. CDR3 length: 17 residues. Trimming removed 1 base from V and 1 base from J; junction bases left unmatched: 6. CDR3 bases read: TGTGCCAGCAGCTTAGTGCCTAACAGGGGAACTAATGAAAAA. It codes for CASSLVPNRGTNEK. The CDR3 in its entirety is CASSLVPNRGTNEKLFF.

The sample holds many counts of this clone. The read terminates 3 residues ahead of where the CDR3 ends, so the germline J gene completes it. The V call is TRBV5-1, the J call TRBJ1-2; the D gene is possibly TRBD1 (6 bases). This CDR3 is 14 amino acids long. V lost 5 bases to trimming and J lost 7 bases, with 18 bases between them. Germline CDR1 is SGHRS and CDR2 is YFSETQ. The CDR3 DNA, read in part, is TGCGCCAGCAGGGAGGGCAGGGGCGCAGGTGGC. Translated: CASREGRGAGG. The entire CDR3 is CASREGRGAGGYTF.

This clone ranks as medium-sized. The read comes to an end 3 residues before the CDR3 does, leaving the germline J gene to fill in the end. The rearrangement uses TRBV3-1 (or the pseudogene TRBV3-2) and TRBJ1-5; TRBD1 matches at 7 bases. Trimming removed 4 bases from V and 9 bases from J; junction bases left unmatched: 9. The CDR3 contains 14 residues. The V gene's germline CDR1 is LGHDT and CDR2 YNNKEL (reference sequence). The sequenced part of the CDR3 DNA is TGTGCCAGCAGCCCCCTTACAGGGGCCCCGCCC. Protein sequence: CASSPLTGAPP. The full-length CDR3 reads as CASSPLTGAPPQHF.

On this clone: The observed sequence ends 3 residues before the CDR3 terminus, with the missing tail filled in from the germline J gene. V is TRBV6-1 and J is TRBJ1-4, with 8 nucleotides matching TRBD1. Germline V gene lookup returns CDR1 MNHNS and CDR2 SASEGT. J lost 2 bases, V lost 4 bases, and 3 bases had no gene match. The CDR3 covers 15 residues. The covered CDR3 bases are TGTGCCAGCAGTGCGACAGGGGTTACTAATGAAAAA. Amino acids: CASSATGVTNEK. The entire CDR3 is CASSATGVTNEKLFF.

This clone was seen more than once but under ten times. The CDR3 is cut off 3 residues early in the read; its end comes from the germline J gene. The chain links TRBV19 to TRBJ1-5, with 9 bases that match TRBD1. Germline CDR1 reads LNHDA; CDR2 reads SQIVND (reference sequence). The ends lost 2 bases at V and 2 bases at J; junction bases unmatched: 7. The CDR3 extends over 17 amino acids. The CDR3 here is CASSIQGQGHRNQPQHF. CDR3 bases read: TGTGCCAGTAGTATACAGGGACAGGGACACCGCAATCAGCCC.

This clone was counted only a few times. The read terminates 3 residues before the CDR3 end, so the remaining end is supplied by the germline J gene. The chain recombines TRBV30 with TRBJ2-3, with TRBD1 matching 9 bases. The CDR3 contains 14 residues. Germline assignment: CDR1 GTSNPN and CDR2 SVGIG (reference sequence). V lost 5 bases to trimming and J lost 4 bases; unmatched junction nucleotides: 7. The CDR3: CAWGSGQGPDTQYF. The sequenced CDR3 bases are TGTGCCTGGGGCTCGGGACAGGGTCCAGATACG.

In this sample, this clone is medium-sized (0.01 to 0.1%). The read finishes 3 residues shy of the CDR3 end, and the germline J gene is used to complete it. V is TRBV6-4 and J is TRBJ2-3; D not resolved. Germline CDR1 MRHNA, CDR2 SNTAGT. Between the trimmed V and J ends, which lost 5 bases and 1 base, there was a span of 13 bases. The CDR3 runs 15 residues. Incomplete CDR3 DNA: TGTGCCAGCAGTCGAAGCCTCGTGGGCACAGATACG. This gives the protein CASSRSLVGTDT. The entire CDR3 protein is CASSRSLVGTDTQYF.

With regard to this clone: The sequence runs out 3 residues before the end of the CDR3; the remainder is reconstructed from the germline J gene. This chain connects TRBV2 to TRBJ2-7; D might be TRBD1 (5 bases). The V end lost 6 bases, the J end lost 0 bases, and 15 bases lay between the germline ends. This CDR3 has 15 amino acids. The germline CDR1 and CDR2 sequences are SNHLY and FYNNEI. CDR3 DNA (partial): TGTGCCAGCAGCTACAATCTAGGGGCCTCCTACGAG. Protein sequence: CASSYNLGASYE. The whole CDR3 sequence is CASSYNLGASYEQYF.

This clone appeared a few times. The CDR3 goes on 3 residues after the read ends, and that part is filled in from the germline J gene. The rearrangement uses TRBV6-2 or TRBV6-3 and TRBJ1-6; D might be TRBD1 (6 bases). Germline V lookup: CDR1 MNHEY, CDR2 SVGEGT. Trimming left V 2 bases short and J 7 bases short, with 12 bases between. The CDR3 consists of 15 residues. The CDR3 loop reads CASSYGQGWNSPLHF. CDR3 bases read: TGTGCCAGCAGTTACGGGCAGGGGTGGAATTCACCC.